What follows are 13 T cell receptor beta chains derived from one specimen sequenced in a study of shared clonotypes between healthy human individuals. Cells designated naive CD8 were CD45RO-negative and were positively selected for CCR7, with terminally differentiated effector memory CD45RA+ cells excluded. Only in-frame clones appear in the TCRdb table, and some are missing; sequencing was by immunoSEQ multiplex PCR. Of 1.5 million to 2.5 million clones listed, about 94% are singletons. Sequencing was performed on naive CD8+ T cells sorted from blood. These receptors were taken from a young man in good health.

The DNA for the CDR3 is TGTGCCAGCAGCGTTACCGGAACTCTCTCTGGGGCCAACGTCCTGACTTTC. Residues: CASSVTGTLSGANVLTF. V usage is TRBV9 and J usage is TRBJ2-6; D is undetermined. The germline V gene has CDR1 SGDLS and CDR2 YYNGEE. V was shortened by 2 bases and J by 0 bases, with 12 bases between the two germline ends. The CDR3 totals 17 residues.

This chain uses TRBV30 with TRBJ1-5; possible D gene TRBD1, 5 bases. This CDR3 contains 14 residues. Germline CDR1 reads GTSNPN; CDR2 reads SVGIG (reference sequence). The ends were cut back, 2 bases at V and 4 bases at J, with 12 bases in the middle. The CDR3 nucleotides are TGTGCCTGGAGTTCACTTGGGGGAAATCAGCCCCAGCATTTT. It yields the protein CAWSSLGGNQPQHF.

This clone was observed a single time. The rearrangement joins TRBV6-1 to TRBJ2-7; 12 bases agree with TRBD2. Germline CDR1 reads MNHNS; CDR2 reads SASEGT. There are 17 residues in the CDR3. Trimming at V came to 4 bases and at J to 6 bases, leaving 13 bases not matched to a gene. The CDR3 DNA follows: TGTGCCAGCAGTGCATACTCCGGGACTAGCGGGTTGGGCGAGCAGTACTTC. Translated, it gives CASSAYSGTSGLGEQYF.

CDR3 sequence reads: CASSLALMGEAYYEQYF. Written as DNA, the CDR3 is TGTGCCAGCAGCTTAGCGCTAATGGGGGAGGCCTACTACGAGCAGTACTTC. The chain joins TRBV7-2 to TRBJ2-7; a possible D gene is TRBD2 (6 bases). V shed 0 bases and J shed 3 bases, with 18 bases lying between them. The CDR3 is made up of 17 amino acids. Germline CDR1 reads SGHTA; CDR2 reads FQGNSA.

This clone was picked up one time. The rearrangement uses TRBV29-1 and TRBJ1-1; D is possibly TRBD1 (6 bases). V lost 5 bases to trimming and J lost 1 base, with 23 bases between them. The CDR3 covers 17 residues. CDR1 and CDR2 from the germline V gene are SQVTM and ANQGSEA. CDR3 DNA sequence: TGCAGCGTTCTAGGTCTGGGTAGCTGGGGGCAGAACACTGAAGCTTTCTTT. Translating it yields CSVLGLGSWGQNTEAFF.

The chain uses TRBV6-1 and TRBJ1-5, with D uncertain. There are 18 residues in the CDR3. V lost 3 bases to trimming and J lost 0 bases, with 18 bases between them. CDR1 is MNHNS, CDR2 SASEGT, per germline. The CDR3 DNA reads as TGTGCCAGCAGTGATTGGGGTAACCTGAAATATAGCAATCAGCCCCAGCATTTT. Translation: CASSDWGNLKYSNQPQHF.

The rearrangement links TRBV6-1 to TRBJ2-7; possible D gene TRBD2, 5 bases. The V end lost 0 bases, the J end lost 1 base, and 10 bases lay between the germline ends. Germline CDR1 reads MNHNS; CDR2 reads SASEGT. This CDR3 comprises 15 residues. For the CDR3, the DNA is TGTGCCAGCAGTGAAGCCGAGGGATATTCCTACGAGCAGTACTTC. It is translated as CASSEAEGYSYEQYF.

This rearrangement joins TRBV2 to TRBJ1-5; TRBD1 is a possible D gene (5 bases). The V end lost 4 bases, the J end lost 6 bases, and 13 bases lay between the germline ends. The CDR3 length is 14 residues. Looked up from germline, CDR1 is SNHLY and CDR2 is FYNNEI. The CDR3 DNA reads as TGTGCCAGCAGTGGGGGGGGAGGGAGTCAGCCCCAGCATTTT. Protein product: CASSGGGGSQPQHF.

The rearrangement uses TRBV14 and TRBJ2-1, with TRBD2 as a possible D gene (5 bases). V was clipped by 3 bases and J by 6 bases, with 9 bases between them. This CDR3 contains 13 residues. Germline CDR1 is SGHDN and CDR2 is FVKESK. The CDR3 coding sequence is TGTGCCAGCAGCCAGCTCGGAGGCAATGAGCAGTTCTTC. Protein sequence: CASSQLGGNEQFF.

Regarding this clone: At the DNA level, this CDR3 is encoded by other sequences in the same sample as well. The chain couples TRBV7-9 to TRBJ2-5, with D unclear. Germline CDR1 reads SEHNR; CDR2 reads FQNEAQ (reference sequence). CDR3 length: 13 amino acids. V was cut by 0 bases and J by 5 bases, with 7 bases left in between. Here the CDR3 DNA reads TGTGCCAGCAGCTTAGCGCTGGAGGAGACCCAGTACTTC. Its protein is CASSLALEETQYF. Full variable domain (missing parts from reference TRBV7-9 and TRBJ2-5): DTGVSQNPRHKITKRGQNVTFRCDPISEHNRLYWYRQTLGQGPEFLTYFQNEAQLEKSRLLSDRFSAERPKGSFSTLEIQRTEQGDSAMYLCASSLALEETQYFGPGTRLLVL.

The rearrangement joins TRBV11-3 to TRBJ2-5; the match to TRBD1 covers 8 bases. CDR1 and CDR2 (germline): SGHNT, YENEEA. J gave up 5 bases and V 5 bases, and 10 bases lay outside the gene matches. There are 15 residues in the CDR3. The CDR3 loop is CASSPGQGSGETQYF. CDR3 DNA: TGTGCCAGCAGCCCAGGACAGGGTAGTGGGGAGACCCAGTACTTC.

CDR3 loop: CASSSSGLRYEQYF. CDR3 coding DNA: TGTGCCAGCAGCTCAAGCGGACTTCGCTACGAGCAGTACTTC. The chain couples TRBV7-9 to TRBJ2-7; TRBD2 is a possible D gene (5 bases). This CDR3 spans 14 amino acids. V was trimmed by 4 bases and J by 3 bases, leaving 13 bases between them. Germline lookup yields CDR1 SEHNR and CDR2 FQNEAQ (reference sequence).

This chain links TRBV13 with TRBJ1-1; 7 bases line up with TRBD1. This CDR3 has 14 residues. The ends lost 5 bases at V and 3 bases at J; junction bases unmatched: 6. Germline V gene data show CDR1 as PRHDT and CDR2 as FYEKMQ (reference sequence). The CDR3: CASSHRQGDTEAFF. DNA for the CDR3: TGTGCCAGCAGCCATCGACAGGGCGACACTGAAGCTTTCTTT.